This TCR beta chain was sequenced in a study of blood T cells in healthy people across ages. This clonotype was seen many times. The use of a sample-barcoded 5' primer and a J-beta primer mix characterized a second PCR of about 7 to 12 cycles. TCRdb re-called the 5' RACE reads with MiXCR, one entry per CDR3 protein. The sample has approximately 800,000 distinct CDR3 sequences, 30% to 45% seen once. CDR3 length: 13 amino acids. Trimming pared 0 bases from V and 4 bases from J, leaving 8 bases between. The germline gives CDR1 DFQATT, CDR2 SNEGSKA (reference sequence). Specimen: blood. The chain couples TRBV20-1 to TRBJ2-3, with D tentatively TRBD1 (5 bases). The sequence was collected from a young man in good health. DNA for the CDR3: TGCAGTGCTAGAGATGGGGCAGCAGATACGCAGTATTTT. Its protein product is CSARDGAADTQYF.